This T cell receptor (beta chain) was sequenced for a study of technical replicates of blood from several donors. In this sample, this clone turned up once. The CDR3 spans 15 residues. Between the trimmed V and J ends, which lost 2 bases and 2 bases, there was a span of 9 bases. Germline V lookup: CDR1 MNHEY, CDR2 SVGAGI. The assay was immunoSEQ multiplex PCR, and TCRdb's table has in-frame clones only and misses some. Counted here are tens of thousands of clones, around 83% occurring once; the ten biggest clones make up over 5.5%. The sequenced sample was PBMCs. The rearrangement joins TRBV6-5 to TRBJ2-2; a weak D match, TRBD2 (6 bases). This clonotype was sampled from a human donor in good health. Some clones in this sample may be carry-over from other donors' samples. The CDR3 is CASSYRGLNTGELFF. The CDR3 DNA reads TGTGCCAGCAGTTACAGGGGACTTAACACCGGGGAGCTGTTTTTT.